This T cell receptor beta chain emerged from a study of metastatic and nonmetastatic thyroid tumors. Every patient underwent thyroid surgery untreated. Through MiXCR, TCRdb re-clonotyped the PCR reads. In the table there are 30,000 to 35,000 clones, approximately 16% of which are singletons. Ten or more counts support this clone. Sample: blood. The receptor's source is a female donor with papillary thyroid cancer or a benign thyroid nodule (not recorded which). Some clones in this sample may be carry-over from other donors' samples.

The CDR3 region is CASSPLDYSYNEQFF. The CDR3 nucleotides read TGTGCCAGCTCACCTCTCGACTACTCCTACAATGAGCAGTTCTTC. This chain connects TRBV18 to TRBJ2-1, with D possibly TRBD2 on 5 matching bases. Trimming cost V 3 bases and J 0 bases, with 9 bases left between them. The CDR3 consists of 15 residues. Germline CDR1 and CDR2: KGHSH and LQKENI.